This TCR beta chain appears in the sequencing data of a study of shared clonotypes between healthy human individuals. Profiling relied on immunoSEQ multiplex PCR, and the TCRdb table lists in-frame clones only, not all of them. The repertoire holds some 1 million clones, with roughly 70% as singletons. The sequence came from a man younger than 35 in good health. Material for sequencing was memory CD4+ T cells sorted from blood. Subset meaning: CD45RA-negative fraction.

The CDR3: CAWSVHEGAEAFF. The CDR3 DNA reads as TGTGCCTGGAGTGTACATGAGGGTGCTGAAGCTTTCTTT. The V call is TRBV30, the J call TRBJ1-1; D remains ambiguous. This CDR3 contains 13 residues. V dropped 0 bases and J dropped 6 bases, with 11 bases sitting between them. CDR1 GTSNPN and CDR2 SVGIG come from the germline V gene (reference sequence).